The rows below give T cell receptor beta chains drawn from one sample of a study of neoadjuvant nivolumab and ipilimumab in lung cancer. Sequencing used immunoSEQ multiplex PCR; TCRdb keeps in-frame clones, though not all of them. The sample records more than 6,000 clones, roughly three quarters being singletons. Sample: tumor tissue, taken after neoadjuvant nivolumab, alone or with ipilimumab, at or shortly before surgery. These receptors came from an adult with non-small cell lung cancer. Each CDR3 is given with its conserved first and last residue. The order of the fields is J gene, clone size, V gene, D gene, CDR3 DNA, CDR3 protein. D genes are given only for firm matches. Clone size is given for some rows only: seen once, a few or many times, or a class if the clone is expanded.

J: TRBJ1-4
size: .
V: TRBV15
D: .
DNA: TGTGCCAGCCGATCTGGGGTCCAACAAAATGAAAAACTGTTTTTT
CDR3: CASRSGVQQNEKLFF

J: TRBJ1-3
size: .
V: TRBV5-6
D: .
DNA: TGTGCCAGCAGCTTCGAACCGGGACAAGTCTCTGGAAACACCATATATTTT
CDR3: CASSFEPGQVSGNTIYF

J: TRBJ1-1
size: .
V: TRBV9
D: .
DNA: TGTGCCAGCAGCTGGAGGGGGGACACTGAAGCTTTCTTT
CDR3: CASSWRGDTEAFF

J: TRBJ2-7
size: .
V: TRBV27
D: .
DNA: TGTGCCAGCAGTCGCGGGACCGACTACGAGCAGTACTTC
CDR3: CASSRGTDYEQYF

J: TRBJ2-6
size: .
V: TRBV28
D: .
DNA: TGTGCCAGCAGTTTGGTTGGGGCCAACGTCCTGACTTTC
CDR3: CASSLVGANVLTF

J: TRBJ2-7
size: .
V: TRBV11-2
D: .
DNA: TGTGCCAGCAGCTTAATAGGGGCCAACGAGCAGTACTTC
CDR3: CASSLIGANEQYF

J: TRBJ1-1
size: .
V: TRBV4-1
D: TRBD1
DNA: TGCGCCAGCAGCCGTGGGACAGGCACTGAAGCTTTCTTT
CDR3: CASSRGTGTEAFF

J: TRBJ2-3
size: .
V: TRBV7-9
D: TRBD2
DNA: TGTGCCAGCAGCCTCGGACTAGCGGGAAAGGAAAGCTCAGATACGCAGTATTTT
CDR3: CASSLGLAGKESSDTQYF

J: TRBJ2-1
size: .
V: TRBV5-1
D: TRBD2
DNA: TGCGCCAGCAGCTTGCCTAGCGGGAGGGCCGGGAATGAGCAGTTCTTC
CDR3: CASSLPSGRAGNEQFF

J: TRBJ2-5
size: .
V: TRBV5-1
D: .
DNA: TGCGCCAGCAGCCGTACAATGGTGGGAACAGAGACCCAGTACTTC
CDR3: CASSRTMVGTETQYF

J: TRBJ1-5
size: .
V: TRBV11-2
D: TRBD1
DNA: TGTGCCAGCAGCTTAGGGACAGGGGGCTTCCAGCCCCAGCATTTT
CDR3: CASSLGTGGFQPQHF

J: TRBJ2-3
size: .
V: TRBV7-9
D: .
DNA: TGTGCCAGCAGGCAGCAAACAGATACGCAGTATTTT
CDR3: CASRQQTDTQYF

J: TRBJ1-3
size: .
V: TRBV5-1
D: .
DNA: TGCGCCAGCAGCCCGGGCGGGCAGTCTTCTGGAAACACCATATATTTT
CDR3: CASSPGGQSSGNTIYF

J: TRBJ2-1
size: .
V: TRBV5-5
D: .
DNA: TGTGCCAGCAGCTTGGAACTACGGGCCTACAATGAGCAGTTCTTC
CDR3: CASSLELRAYNEQFF

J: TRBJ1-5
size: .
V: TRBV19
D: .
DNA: TGTGCCAGTAGTATAGGGGGGGAGCATCAGCCCCAGCATTTT
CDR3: CASSIGGEHQPQHF

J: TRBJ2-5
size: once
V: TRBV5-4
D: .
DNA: TGTGCCAGCAGCTTGGATCCAGGGGTAGGGGAGACCCAGTACTTC
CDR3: CASSLDPGVGETQYF

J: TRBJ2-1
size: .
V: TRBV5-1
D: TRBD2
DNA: TGCGCCAGCAGCCCGGGCCTAGCGGTGGTTGAGCAGTTCTTC
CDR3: CASSPGLAVVEQFF

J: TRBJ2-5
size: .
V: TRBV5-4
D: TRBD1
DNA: TGTGCCAGCAGCTTGGACAGGGGTGAGACCCAGTACTTC
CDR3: CASSLDRGETQYF

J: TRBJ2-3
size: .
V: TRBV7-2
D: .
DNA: TGTGCCAGCAGCTTGGACGGGAGCCTAGGAGATACGCAGTATTTT
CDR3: CASSLDGSLGDTQYF

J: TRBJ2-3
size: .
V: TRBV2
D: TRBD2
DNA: TGTGCCAGCAATCGACTAGCGGGATCAGATACGCAGTATTTT
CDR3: CASNRLAGSDTQYF

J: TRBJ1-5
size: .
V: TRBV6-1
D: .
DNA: TGTGCCAGCAGTGCCGCCGGGCAGAACAATCAGCCCCAGCATTTT
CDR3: CASSAAGQNNQPQHF

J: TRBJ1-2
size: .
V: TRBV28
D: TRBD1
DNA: TGTGCCAGCAGTTTTACGTTCAGGGGGCGGGAAGGCTACACCTTC
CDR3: CASSFTFRGREGYTF

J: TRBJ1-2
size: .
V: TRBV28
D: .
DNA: TGTGCCAGCAGTTACCCCCTGACAGGCCCTAACTATGGCTACACCTTC
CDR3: CASSYPLTGPNYGYTF

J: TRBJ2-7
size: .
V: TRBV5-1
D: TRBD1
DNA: TGCGCCAGCACGTCCGGGACAGGGTTTAAGGAGCAGTACTTC
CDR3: CASTSGTGFKEQYF

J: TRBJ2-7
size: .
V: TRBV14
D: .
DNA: TGTGCCAGCAGCCAAGAATTGGAGTCCGAGCAGTACTTC
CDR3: CASSQELESEQYF

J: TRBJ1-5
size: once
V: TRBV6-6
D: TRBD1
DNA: TGTGCCAGCAACCTGGACAGGAGGCAGCCCCAGCATTTT
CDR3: CASNLDRRQPQHF

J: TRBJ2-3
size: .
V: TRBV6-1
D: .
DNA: TGTGCCAGCCGAGGGGTGGGAGAACTTCTGGATACGCAGTATTTT
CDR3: CASRGVGELLDTQYF

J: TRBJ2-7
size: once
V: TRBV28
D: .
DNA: TGTGCCAGCAGCTCCCCGGGTAGCGGCTACGAGCAGTACTTC
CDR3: CASSSPGSGYEQYF

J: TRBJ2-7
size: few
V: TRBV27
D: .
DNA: TGTGCCAGCAGTTTATCTCCCCGGGAGCAGTACTTC
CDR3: CASSLSPREQYF

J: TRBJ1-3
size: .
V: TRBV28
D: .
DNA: TGTGCCAGCAGTATCCAGGGACCTAACACCATATATTTT
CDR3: CASSIQGPNTIYF

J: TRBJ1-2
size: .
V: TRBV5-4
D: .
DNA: TGTGCCAGCAGCTCTTCCCTTGACCAGGGGTTACATGGCTACACCTTC
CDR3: CASSSSLDQGLHGYTF

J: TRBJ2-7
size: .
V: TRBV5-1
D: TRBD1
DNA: TGCGCCAGCAGCTCGCCCCCCAGGGGGCGGTCTTACGAGCAGTACTTC
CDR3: CASSSPPRGRSYEQYF

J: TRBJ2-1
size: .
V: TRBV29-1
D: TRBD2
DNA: TGCAGCGTTGAACCTCAGCGGGGGGGCTCCTACAATGAGCAGTTCTTC
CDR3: CSVEPQRGGSYNEQFF

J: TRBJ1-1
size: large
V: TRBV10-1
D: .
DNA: TGCGCCAGCAGACGGGCTTTAGACACTGAAGCTTTCTTT
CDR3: CASRRALDTEAFF

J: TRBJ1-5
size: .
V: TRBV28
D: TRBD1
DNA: TGTGCCAGCAGTTTGTGGGACAGGGGCAGCAATCAGCCCCAGCATTTT
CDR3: CASSLWDRGSNQPQHF

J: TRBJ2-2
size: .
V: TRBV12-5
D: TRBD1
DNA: TGTGCTAGTGGTCCGAGGACAGGGGTTAACACCGGGGAGCTGTTTTTT
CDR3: CASGPRTGVNTGELFF

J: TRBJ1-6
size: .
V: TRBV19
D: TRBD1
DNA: TGTGCCAGTCGCTCCGAGGGGGCTACTTCACCCCTCCACTTT
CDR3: CASRSEGATSPLHF

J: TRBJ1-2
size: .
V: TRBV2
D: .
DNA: TGTGCCAGCAGTGTGACAGACTATGGCTACACCTTC
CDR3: CASSVTDYGYTF

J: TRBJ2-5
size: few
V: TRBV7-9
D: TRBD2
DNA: TGTGCCAGCAGCTTAAGCTGGGAGGGGTACCAAGAGACCCAGTACTTC
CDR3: CASSLSWEGYQETQYF

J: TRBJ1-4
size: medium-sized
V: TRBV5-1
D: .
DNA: TGCGCCAGCAGCTTGGGGGATACTAATGAAAAACTGTTTTTT
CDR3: CASSLGDTNEKLFF

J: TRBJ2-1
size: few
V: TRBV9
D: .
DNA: TGTGCCAGCAGCCCGGGGTACAGCTCCTACAATGAGCAGTTCTTC
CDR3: CASSPGYSSYNEQFF

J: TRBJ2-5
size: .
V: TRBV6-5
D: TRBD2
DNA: TGTGCCAGCAAGGGCGGGGGAGGCGAGACCCAGTACTTC
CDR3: CASKGGGGETQYF

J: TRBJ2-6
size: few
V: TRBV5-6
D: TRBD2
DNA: TGTGCCAGCAGCTTTCCGGGACTAGCGGGTGTGGGGGCCAACGTCCTGACTTTC
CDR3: CASSFPGLAGVGANVLTF

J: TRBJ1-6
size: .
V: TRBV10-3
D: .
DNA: TGTGCCATCAGTGAACTGATTAATTCACCCCTCCACTTT
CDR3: CAISELINSPLHF

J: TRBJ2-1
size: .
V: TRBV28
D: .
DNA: TGTGCCAGCAGTTTGAACGGGAGAAATAATGAGCAGTTCTTC
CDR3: CASSLNGRNNEQFF

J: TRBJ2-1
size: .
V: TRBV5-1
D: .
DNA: TGCGCCAGCAGCTTGCGGCCGATACTCATAAATGAGCAGTTCTTC
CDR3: CASSLRPILINEQFF